This T cell receptor beta chain was sequenced in a study of blood T cell repertoires in COVID-19. Assignments of participants to cohorts depended upon their own reported clinical history. What the recovered Cohort 3 donors had was two negative PCRs, clearance, or symptom resolution. Original data processing: Estimated nucleated cell counts came from reference gene primer amplification. TCRdb's copy holds only in-frame clones and misses some; the assay was immunoSEQ multiplex PCR. The DNA gave D and trimming, while V, J and clone size come from that table. The sample records roughly 380,000 clones, 80% to 90% being singletons. The CDR3 is 14 amino acids. With V trimmed by 2 bases and J by 4 bases, 4 bases remained unmatched. CDR1 is SGHNT, CDR2 YYREEE, per germline (reference sequence).

The chain joins TRBV5-4 to TRBJ2-7; TRBD1 matches 9 bases. Specimen: PBMCs or T cells enriched from blood (not recorded which). The receptor was derived from a young man who had recovered from COVID-19. The CDR3 DNA sequence: TGTGCCAGCAGCTTCGGGACAGGGAATTACGAGCAGTACTTC. This encodes CASSFGTGNYEQYF. Full variable domain (rest looked up from reference TRBV5-4 and TRBJ2-7): ETGVTQSPTHLIKTRGQQVTLRCSSQSGHNTVSWYQQALGQGPQFIFQYYREEENGRGNFPPRFSGLQFPNYSSELNVNALELDDSALYLCASSFGTGNYEQYFGPGTRLTVT.